Listed here are 2 T cell receptor beta chains from one sample, sequenced in a study of T cell responses to AZD1222 COVID-19 vaccine. The table came from immunoSEQ multiplex PCR; TCRdb's copy has only in-frame clones and leaves some out. The sample includes approximately 20,000 clones, 82% of them seen just once. This sample comprised peripheral blood, obtained on day 0 of AZD1222 vaccination. The receptors shown here come from an adult in good health.

V usage is TRBV5-8 and J usage is TRBJ1-3; D possibly corresponds to TRBD1 (6 bases). The CDR3 has 16 residues. With 4 bases removed from V and 3 bases from J, the gap between germline ends came to 17 bases. CDR1 SGHTS and CDR2 YDEGEE come from the germline V gene. The CDR3 bases are TGTGCCAGCAGCGGTAGCGACAGGAGACGTGGAAACACCATATATTTT. Translation: CASSGSDRRRGNTIYF.

The V gene is TRBV4-3, the J gene TRBJ2-6, with 8 positions matching TRBD2. V lost 0 bases to trimming and J lost 1 base; unmatched junction nucleotides: 8. Per the germline V gene, CDR1 is LGHNA and CDR2 is YSLEER. CDR3 length: 19 amino acids. This CDR3 reads CASSQDLLAARSGANVLTF. DNA of the CDR3: TGCGCCAGCAGCCAAGATTTACTAGCGGCTAGATCTGGGGCCAACGTCCTGACTTTC.